This paragraph reports one T cell receptor (beta chain). The data belong to a study of blood T cell repertoires in COVID-19. Overall study context: Nucleic acid was either cDNA or gDNA, and it came from T cells, B-cell-depleted T cells, or PBMCs.

Germline CDR1 and CDR2: SGHNT and YYREEE (reference sequence). The CDR3 runs 15 residues. Trimming at V came to 4 bases and at J to 3 bases, leaving 8 bases not matched to a gene. Method: immunoSEQ multiplex PCR; TCRdb's copy keeps in-frame clones and lacks some. The data contain about 170,000 clones, around four fifths of them singletons. V usage is TRBV5-4 and J usage is TRBJ2-7; the match to TRBD1 covers 9 bases. Sequenced input: peripheral blood. The receptor was derived from a woman aged 80 or older with COVID-19, enrolled during active disease. The chain's CDR3 is CASSTSGQGIYEQYF. The CDR3 DNA reads TGTGCCAGCAGCACATCGGGACAGGGAATCTACGAGCAGTACTTC.